The 15 T cell receptor beta chains below come from one sample, sequenced in a study of T cells in localized non-small cell lung cancer. Libraries were prepared by immunoSEQ multiplex PCR; TCRdb keeps only in-frame clonotypes and omits some of them. The sample shows 75,000 to 85,000 clones, 70% to 90% of them seen only once. The specimen was peripheral blood, collected before any cancer treatment. The receptor set was obtained from a female donor older than 55 with stage I lung adenocarcinoma.

The chain is built from TRBV29-1 and TRBJ2-2; TRBD2 aligns across 9 bases. CDR1 and CDR2 (germline): SQVTM, ANQGSEA. The trim removed 3 bases at V and 1 base at J, leaving 3 bases unmatched. CDR3 length: 15 amino acids. The CDR3 coding sequence is TGCAGCGTTGACGTTAGCGGGGGGAACACCGGGGAGCTGTTTTTT. Translated: CSVDVSGGNTGELFF.

This clone was detected only a few times. The gene calls are TRBV7-2 and TRBJ2-3; either TRBD1 or TRBD2 may supply D (5 bases each). The V end was cut by 0 bases, the J end by 4 bases, with 11 bases between. CDR3 size: 15 residues. The germline V gene encodes CDR1 SGHTA and CDR2 FQGNSA. The CDR3 reads CASSLASGSADTQYF. The DNA for the CDR3 is TGTGCCAGCAGCTTAGCGTCAGGGAGCGCAGATACGCAGTATTTT. Based on the CDR3 plus reference TRBV7-2 and TRBJ2-3, the full variable domain is GAGVSQSPSNKVTEKGKDVELRCDPISGHTALYWYRQSLGQGLEFLIYFQGNSAPDKSGLPSDRFSAERTGGSVSTLTIQRTQQEDSAVYLCASSLASGSADTQYFGPGTRLTVL.

The chain employs TRBV28 and TRBJ2-7; the match to TRBD2 covers 16 bases. The V segment lost 1 base and the J segment 2 bases; nucleotides outside the gene matches: 8. CDR1 and CDR2 from the germline V gene are MDHEN and SYDVKM. The CDR3 runs to 19 residues. This chain's CDR3 is CASSLLWGLAGGRTYEQYF. The CDR3, as DNA: TGTGCCAGCAGTTTATTGTGGGGACTAGCGGGAGGGCGGACCTACGAGCAGTACTTC.

The chain combines TRBV6-5 with TRBJ1-1; possibly TRBD1 for D (6 bases). Looked up from germline, CDR1 is MNHEY and CDR2 is SVGAGI. The CDR3 contains 14 residues. V was shortened by 6 bases and J by 6 bases, with 17 bases between the two germline ends. Written as DNA, the CDR3 is TGTGCCAGCAGCCTCAGGGGCCCCAAGGCTGAAGCTTTCTTT. As protein: CASSLRGPKAEAFF.

The chain combines TRBV7-9 with TRBJ1-4; a possible D gene is TRBD1 (5 bases). Germline V gene sequence: CDR1 SEHNR, CDR2 FQNEAQ (reference sequence). The CDR3 length is 14 residues. Trimming cost V 3 bases and J 7 bases, with 12 bases left between them. DNA for the CDR3: TGTGCCAGCAGCTTCCAGGGAGAGGTTGAAAAACTGTTTTTT. This codes for CASSFQGEVEKLFF.

The chain is built from TRBV19 and TRBJ2-7; D possibly corresponds to TRBD1 (5 bases). CDR1 LNHDA and CDR2 SQIVND come from the germline V gene (reference sequence). The CDR3 extends over 15 amino acids. V shed 5 bases and J shed 0 bases, with 14 bases lying between them. The CDR3 DNA follows: TGTGCCAGTAGTCTCCAGGGATCCAGCTCCTACGAGCAGTACTTC. Residues: CASSLQGSSSYEQYF.

The chain combines TRBV9 with TRBJ1-1; D is uncertain. The ends were cut back, 1 base at V and 0 bases at J, with 13 bases in the middle. CDR1 and CDR2 (germline): SGDLS, YYNGEE. The CDR3 is 16 amino acids. Here the CDR3 DNA reads TGTGCCAGCAGCGTATCCCCCGCCCCAATGAACACTGAAGCTTTCTTT. It translates to CASSVSPAPMNTEAFF.

This clone is a singleton in its sample. The rearrangement uses TRBV30 and TRBJ2-1, with 16 bases fitting TRBD2. The J segment lost 10 bases and the V segment lost 3 bases, leaving 9 bases of the junction unmatched. The CDR3 has 16 amino acids. Per germline, CDR1 GTSNPN and CDR2 SVGIG (reference sequence). Written as DNA, the CDR3 is TGTGCCTGGAGGGCGGGACTAGCGGGGGGGTTAGGCGAGCAGTTCTTC. Its protein product is CAWRAGLAGGLGEQFF.

V usage is TRBV12-5 and J usage is TRBJ1-1; TRBD1 might be the D (6 bases). V was cut by 0 bases and J by 5 bases, with 19 bases left in between. The CDR3 has 17 amino acids. Looked up from germline, CDR1 is LGHNT and CDR2 is FRNRAP. The CDR3 spells CASGLVGGARAATEAFF. The CDR3 nucleotides read TGTGCTAGTGGTTTGGTAGGGGGGGCGAGGGCCGCAACTGAAGCTTTCTTT.

This chain joins TRBV30 and TRBJ1-2; D remains ambiguous. CDR1 is GTSNPN and CDR2 is SVGIG in the germline V gene (reference sequence). The CDR3 covers 14 residues. The V end was cut by 1 base, the J end by 0 bases, with 9 bases between. DNA of the CDR3: TGTGCCTGGAGTGGCCGACCGGCTAACTATGGCTACACCTTC. Translation: CAWSGRPANYGYTF.

The chain uses TRBV19 and TRBJ1-5; tentative D call: TRBD1 (5 bases). V lost 5 bases to trimming and J lost 6 bases, with 17 bases between them. The CDR3 has 15 amino acids. CDR1 is LNHDA, CDR2 SQIVND, per germline (reference sequence). The CDR3 loop reads CASSPDEWGSQPQHF. The CDR3 region has the DNA TGTGCCAGTAGTCCTGACGAGTGGGGGAGTCAGCCCCAGCATTTT.

This clone occurred once. The rearrangement links TRBV2 to TRBJ2-1; D is perhaps TRBD2 (6 bases). Germline V gene lookup returns CDR1 SNHLY and CDR2 FYNNEI. The germline V and J ends were trimmed by 2 bases and 5 bases, with 13 bases remaining between them. The CDR3 spans 15 residues. The CDR3 is CASSEFRGRNNEQFF. Here the CDR3 DNA reads TGTGCCAGCAGTGAATTTCGGGGGAGGAACAATGAGCAGTTCTTC.

This clone was seen just once. The chain joins TRBV18 to TRBJ1-3; D ambiguous. Trimming took 3 bases from V and 2 from J, leaving 2 bases between them. The germline CDR1 and CDR2 sequences are KGHSH and LQKENI. The CDR3 runs 12 residues. In DNA form, the CDR3 reads TGTGCCAGCTCACCCCCTGGAAACACCATATATTTT. Its protein product is CASSPPGNTIYF.

The chain links TRBV7-3 to TRBJ2-3; 10 bases align to TRBD2. CDR1 and CDR2 (germline): SGHTA, FQGTGA. The V gene end was trimmed by 0 bases and the J gene end by 5 bases; junction bases not matched to a gene: 8. CDR3 length equals 17 residues. This chain's CDR3 is CASSLTGSGGAQDTQYF. CDR3 nucleotide sequence: TGTGCCAGCAGCTTAACGGGAAGCGGGGGGGCCCAAGATACGCAGTATTTT.

The chain employs TRBV5-4 and TRBJ2-2; D not certain. Germline loops: CDR1 SGHNT, CDR2 YYREEE (reference sequence). The CDR3 is made up of 12 amino acids. The V end lost 4 bases, the J end lost 1 base, and 2 bases lay between the germline ends. The CDR3: CASSKNTGELFF. CDR3 nucleotide sequence: TGTGCCAGCAGCAAGAACACCGGGGAGCTGTTTTTT.